These 13 T cell receptor beta chains were sequenced from one sample in a study of shared clonotypes between healthy human individuals. Clones were sequenced by immunoSEQ multiplex PCR, and TCRdb holds only the in-frame ones, with some missing. Here the sample spans 760,000 or so clones, 96% being singletons. As defined, naive CD8 cells were CD45RO-negative and positively selected for CCR7, with terminally differentiated effector memory CD45RA+ cells excluded. The sample taken for sequencing was naive CD8+ T cells sorted from blood. Receptor source: a man younger than 40 in good health.

This chain uses TRBV28 with TRBJ2-1; 12 bases fit TRBD2. J lost 8 bases, V lost 1 base, and 6 bases had no gene match. The germline V gene has CDR1 MDHEN and CDR2 SYDVKM. There are 16 residues in the CDR3. The CDR3 sequence is CASSLYRTSGNDEQFF. In DNA form, the CDR3 reads TGTGCCAGCAGTTTATATCGGACTAGCGGGAATGATGAGCAGTTCTTC.

The chain links TRBV27 to TRBJ2-1, with D possibly called TRBD1 or TRBD2 (5 bases each). The CDR3 sequence is 17 residues long. Deletions cut 0 bases from V and 5 bases from J, with 17 bases between. The germline gives CDR1 MNHEY, CDR2 SMNVEV (reference sequence). CDR3 sequence: CASSLSPGAGPDNEQFF. As DNA, the CDR3 is TGTGCCAGCAGTTTATCCCCCGGGGCAGGTCCGGACAATGAGCAGTTCTTC.

V usage is TRBV4-1 and J usage is TRBJ1-1; TRBD1 might be the D (6 bases). Germline V gives CDR1 MGHRA, CDR2 YSYEKL. This CDR3 is built from 13 residues. Trimming pared 5 bases from V and 6 bases from J, leaving 13 bases between. CDR3 nucleotides: TGCGCCAGCAGCGAGGGACAAGGACCTGAAGCTTTCTTT. This encodes CASSEGQGPEAFF.

The rearrangement links TRBV18 to TRBJ2-5; 11 positions agree with TRBD2. The CDR3 spans 21 residues. Germline V gene lookup returns CDR1 KGHSH and CDR2 LQKENI. Germline trimming cut 3 bases from V and 2 bases from J; bases unmatched to any gene: 20. The CDR3 loop is CASSPGSDVHLGLAAQETQYF. The CDR3 nucleotides are TGTGCCAGCTCACCGGGATCTGACGTACATCTGGGACTAGCGGCACAAGAGACCCAGTACTTC.

This rearrangement joins TRBV6-5 to TRBJ2-3, with D tentatively TRBD2 (5 bases). The CDR3 has 15 amino acids. V dropped 6 bases and J dropped 0 bases, with 13 bases sitting between them. The germline V gene encodes CDR1 MNHEY and CDR2 SVGAGI. CDR3 DNA sequence: TGTGCCAGCAGCCCCGGGGAGCGAAGCACAGATACGCAGTATTTT. Residues: CASSPGERSTDTQYF.

The chain employs TRBV27 and TRBJ2-1; possible D gene TRBD2, 6 bases. Germline lookup yields CDR1 MNHEY and CDR2 SMNVEV (reference sequence). The CDR3 is made up of 15 amino acids. Trimming cost V 2 bases and J 3 bases, with 11 bases left between them. CDR3 DNA sequence: TGTGCCAGCAGTTTAGTTCGCGGGAACTACAATGAGCAGTTCTTC. Translated, it gives CASSLVRGNYNEQFF.

J is TRBJ2-2 and V is TRBV29-1; tentative D call: TRBD2 (7 bases). Per germline, CDR1 SQVTM and CDR2 ANQGSEA. This CDR3 has 13 residues. Trimming left V 7 bases short and J 3 bases short, with 12 bases between. The CDR3 DNA reads as TGCAGCGCAGGGGCGGGAGACACCGGGGAGCTGTTTTTT. This sequence encodes CSAGAGDTGELFF.

The chain uses TRBV28 and TRBJ2-7, with 12 bases identical to TRBD2. V lost 3 bases to trimming and J lost 5 bases; unmatched junction nucleotides: 2. The CDR3 totals 14 residues. CDR1 and CDR2 (germline): MDHEN, SYDVKM. The CDR3 DNA sequence: TGTGCCAGCAGTTTTTGGACTAGCGGGAACGAGCAGTACTTC. Protein product: CASSFWTSGNEQYF.

The rearrangement uses TRBV9 and TRBJ2-7, with 7 bases lining up with TRBD2. After removal of 0 bases from V and 5 bases from J, the junction contained 2 bases not matched to a gene. Germline V gene sequence: CDR1 SGDLS, CDR2 YYNGEE. The length of the CDR3 is 13 residues. In nucleotides, the CDR3 is TGTGCCAGCAGCGTAGGGACTAGTGACGAGCAGTACTTC. Translation gives CASSVGTSDEQYF. Supplemented by reference TRBV9 and TRBJ2-7, the full variable domain reads DSGVTQTPKHLITATGQRVTLRCSPRSGDLSVYWYQQSLDQGLQFLIQYYNGEERAKGNILERFSAQQFPDLHSELNLSSLELGDSALYFCASSVGTSDEQYFGPGTRLTVT.

This clone has a single count. The J gene is TRBJ2-1, the V gene TRBV5-1; D call uncertain. V was cut by 6 bases and J by 0 bases, with 13 bases left in between. The CDR3 extends over 15 amino acids. In germline, CDR1 is SGHRS, CDR2 YFSETQ. In DNA, the CDR3 is TGCGCCAGCACCTTACTCGGTAGCTCCTACAATGAGCAGTTCTTC. Protein sequence: CASTLLGSSYNEQFF.

As concerns this clone: Other DNA sequences of this sample code for an identical CDR3. The chain employs TRBV19 and TRBJ2-7, with D possibly being TRBD2 (6 bases). V lost 3 bases and J 1 base, leaving 7 bases between the germline ends. This CDR3 spans 13 amino acids. Germline loops: CDR1 LNHDA, CDR2 SQIVND (reference sequence). This CDR3 is CASSIGGSYEQYF. CDR3 coding DNA: TGTGCCAGTAGTATTGGGGGGTCCTACGAGCAGTACTTC. Based on the CDR3 plus reference TRBV19 and TRBJ2-7, the full variable domain is DGGITQSPKYLFRKEGQNVTLSCEQNLNHDAMYWYRQDPGQGLRLIYYSQIVNDFQKGDIAEGYSVSREKKESFPLTVTSAQKNPTAFYLCASSIGGSYEQYFGPGTRLTVT.

The chain has TRBV6-6 and TRBJ2-3, with D hard to call. The germline V gene encodes CDR1 MNHNY and CDR2 SVGAGI (reference sequence). This CDR3 contains 15 residues. The germline V and J ends were trimmed by 6 bases and 2 bases, with 15 bases remaining between them. In DNA, the CDR3 is TGTGCCAGCAGCTGGACGGGTTCCGCCACAGATACGCAGTATTTT. Encoded protein: CASSWTGSATDTQYF.

This chain joins TRBV27 and TRBJ2-3; no firm D call. CDR1 and CDR2 from the germline V gene are MNHEY and SMNVEV (reference sequence). This CDR3 is built from 16 residues. V was pared by 6 bases and J by 5 bases, with 21 bases between. The CDR3 DNA sequence: TGTGCCAGCAGCCAAGGCCAGCGTATAGCCAGAGATACGCAGTATTTT. This sequence encodes CASSQGQRIARDTQYF.